Following are 10 T cell receptor beta chains from one sample sequenced in a study of blood T cell repertoires in COVID-19. Only in-frame clones appear in the TCRdb table, and some are missing; sequencing was by immunoSEQ multiplex PCR. Found here are 260,000 or so clones, approximately 85% of them singletons; the top ten hold 9% to 9.5%. The sequenced sample was peripheral blood. These TCRs come from a man aged 18 to 30 with active or convalescent COVID-19.

The chain recombines TRBV2 with TRBJ1-1; D is possibly TRBD1 (5 bases). The CDR3 spans 12 residues. Looked up from germline, CDR1 is SNHLY and CDR2 is FYNNEI. Trimming took off 7 bases at V and 1 base at J, with 7 bases between the two ends. In nucleotides, the CDR3 is TGTGCCAGCACCAGGGAGAACACTGAAGCTTTCTTT. It specifies CASTRENTEAFF. The whole variable domain, filled in from reference TRBV2 and TRBJ1-1, reads EPEVTQTPSHQVTQMGQEVILRCVPISNHLYFYWYRQILGQKVEFLVSFYNNEISEKSEIFDDQFSVERPDGSNFTLKIRSTKLEDSAMYFCASTRENTEAFFGQGTRLTVV.

V gene TRBV5-5 combines with J gene TRBJ1-3; TRBD1 matches 7 bases. The CDR3 is 15 amino acids. Trimming removed 1 base from V and 5 bases from J; junction bases left unmatched: 6. Germline CDR1 is SGHKS and CDR2 is YYEKEE (reference sequence). The CDR3 region has the DNA TGTGCCAGCAGCTTGAAGGGGGCTGGCAGAAACACCATATATTTT. It codes for CASSLKGAGRNTIYF. Looking up the rest from reference TRBV5-5 and TRBJ1-3 gives the full variable domain: DAGVTQSPTHLIKTRGQQVTLRCSPISGHKSVSWYQQVLGQGPQFIFQYYEKEERGRGNFPDRFSARQFPNYSSELNVNALLLGDSALYLCASSLKGAGRNTIYFGEGSWLTVV.

The sample holds many counts of this clone. The gene calls are TRBV9 and TRBJ2-2; the D gene is possibly TRBD1 (6 bases). This CDR3 is built from 15 residues. The V end lost 0 bases, the J end lost 5 bases, and 11 bases lay between the germline ends. Looked up from germline, CDR1 is SGDLS and CDR2 is YYNGEE. The CDR3 DNA follows: TGTGCCAGCAGCGTAGAGGGGGTTGGGACCGGGGAGCTGTTTTTT. As protein: CASSVEGVGTGELFF.

The J gene is TRBJ2-5, the V gene TRBV7-3, with unresolved D. V shed 1 base and J shed 0 bases, with 9 bases lying between them. CDR3 length: 15 amino acids. Germline V CDR1 and CDR2: SGHTA, FQGTGA. The DNA of the CDR3 is TGTGCCAGCAGCTTAAAACAGTCCCACCAAGAGACCCAGTACTTC. Residues: CASSLKQSHQETQYF.

The V and J genes are TRBV9 and TRBJ2-3, with 9 bases that match TRBD2. This CDR3 is built from 16 residues. After removal of 1 base from V and 4 bases from J, the junction contained 7 bases not matched to a gene. CDR1 is SGDLS and CDR2 is YYNGEE in the germline V gene. The CDR3 nucleotides are TGTGCCAGCAGCGTATCGGGCGGGGGGGCTCCAGATACGCAGTATTTT. It translates to CASSVSGGGAPDTQYF.

The chain has TRBV2 and TRBJ1-1, with a weak D call TRBD1 (5 bases). V lost 3 bases to trimming and J lost 4 bases, with 6 bases between them. CDR1 and CDR2 from the germline V gene are SNHLY and FYNNEI. CDR3 length: 12 residues. CDR3 nucleotide sequence: TGTGCCAGCAGTGAGGGGGGCACTGAAGCTTTCTTT. Encoded protein: CASSEGGTEAFF.

V usage is TRBV4-2 and J usage is TRBJ1-1; D not certain. V was pared by 0 bases and J by 11 bases, with 10 bases between. This CDR3 has 12 amino acids. Germline V gene data show CDR1 as LGHNA and CDR2 as YNFKEQ. The CDR3 sequence: CASSQDGRLAFF. Written as DNA, the CDR3 is TGTGCCAGCAGCCAAGATGGCAGGCTGGCTTTCTTT.

This chain connects TRBV27 to TRBJ2-5, with 9 bases that match TRBD1. The CDR3 length is 14 residues. V was pared by 1 base and J by 6 bases, with 3 bases of the junction left unmatched. Per the germline V gene, CDR1 is MNHEY and CDR2 is SMNVEV (reference sequence). CDR3: CASSLYRGQQTQYF. The CDR3, as DNA: TGTGCCAGCAGTTTATACAGGGGGCAACAGACCCAGTACTTC.

The chain couples TRBV4-1 to TRBJ2-7, with unresolved D. Trimming removed 3 bases at V and 3 bases at J, with 18 bases between. There are 16 residues in the CDR3. CDR1 is MGHRA and CDR2 is YSYEKL in the germline V gene. Here the CDR3 DNA reads TGCGCCAGCAGCCAGGCCCCCGGGTGGCCCAACTACGAGCAGTACTTC. This translates into CASSQAPGWPNYEQYF.

The V call is TRBV4-3, the J call TRBJ1-2; tentatively, D is TRBD1 (5 bases). The CDR3 has 13 amino acids. V was shortened by 1 base and J by 14 bases, with 17 bases between the two germline ends. Germline V gives CDR1 LGHNA, CDR2 YSLEER. Here the CDR3 reads CASSQVGSQESTF. CDR3 nucleotides: TGCGCCAGCAGCCAAGTGGGCTCACAGGAATCTACCTTC.